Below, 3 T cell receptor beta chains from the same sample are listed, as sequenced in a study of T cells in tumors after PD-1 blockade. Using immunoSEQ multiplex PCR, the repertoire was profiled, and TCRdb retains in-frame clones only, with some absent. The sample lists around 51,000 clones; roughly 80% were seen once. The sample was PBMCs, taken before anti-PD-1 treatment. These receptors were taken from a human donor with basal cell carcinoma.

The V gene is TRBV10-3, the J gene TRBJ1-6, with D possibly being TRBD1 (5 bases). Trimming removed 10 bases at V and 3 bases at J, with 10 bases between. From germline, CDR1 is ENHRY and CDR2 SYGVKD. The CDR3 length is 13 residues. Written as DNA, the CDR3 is TGTGCCACTACGGACAACTATAATTCACCCCTCCACTTT. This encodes CATTDNYNSPLHF.

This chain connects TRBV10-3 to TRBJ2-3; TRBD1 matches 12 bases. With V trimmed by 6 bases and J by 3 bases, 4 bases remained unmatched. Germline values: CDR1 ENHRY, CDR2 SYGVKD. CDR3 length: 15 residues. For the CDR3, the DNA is TGTGCCATCAGCCCGGGACAGGGGGCTACAGATACGCAGTATTTT. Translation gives CAISPGQGATDTQYF.

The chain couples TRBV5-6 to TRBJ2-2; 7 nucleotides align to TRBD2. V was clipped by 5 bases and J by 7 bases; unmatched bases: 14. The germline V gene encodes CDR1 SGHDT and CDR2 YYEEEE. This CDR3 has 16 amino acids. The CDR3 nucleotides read TGTGCCAGCAGGAACCGGGACTACCTAACGGGCGGGGAGCTGTTTTTT. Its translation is CASRNRDYLTGGELFF.